This paragraph covers one T cell receptor beta chain sequence. Its antigen is currently not known. No base qualities exist here, and no much larger clone lies one base off it. The trial excluded patients who had a history of autoimmune disease or who were on systemic immunosuppression. Peripheral blood for TCR sequencing was drawn from every dose cohort at baseline, at cycle 4 day 1 and at cycle 7 day 1. The samples were taken from a phase I, first-in-human, multicenter, open-label dose-escalation trial of ivuxolimab. The trial enrolled adults with locally advanced or metastatic head and neck squamous cell, hepatocellular, melanoma or renal cell carcinoma. Before TCR sequencing, CD4+ and CD8+ T cells were separately sorted from peripheral blood. CDR1 and CDR2 were assigned from the germline V gene (reference sequence) as SEHNR and FQNEAQ. Taken from cysteine to phenylalanine, the CDR3 has 15 residues. Only the CDR3 region is kept as DNA, spanning 45 bases read in frame from base 1. For this chain, trimming is 5 bases at the V end and 3 bases at the J end, and the number of junction bases without a gene match is 6.

The sample comes from a study of OX40 agonist ivuxolimab in advanced cancers. Context from the whole study: The costimulatory receptor OX40 (CD134) was targeted by ivuxolimab, a fully human IgG2 agonistic monoclonal antibody. Intravenous ivuxolimab was administered to patients every 2 weeks at six dose levels: 0.01, 0.1, 0.3, 1.5, 3 and 10 mg/kg. Prior anti-PD-1, anti-PD-L1 or anti-CTLA-4 therapy was permitted, and approximately 40% of dose-escalation patients had received checkpoint inhibitors. The paper covers the monotherapy dose-escalation part of the phase I ivuxolimab trial, which included N ≈ 57 patients. In the dose-escalation cohort, about four fifths of patients were male, and the mean age was approximately 60 years with a range of roughly 23 to 79. Of the 50 to 55 patients in dose escalation, around 19 had hepatocellular carcinoma, about 15 had melanoma, 9 had renal cell carcinoma and 9 had head and neck cancer. Peripheral TCRbeta sequencing was intended to test whether TCR sequence diversity was altered and clonal T-cell expansion was caused by ivuxolimab. Three dose-escalation patients achieved partial responses, one with hepatocellular carcinoma and two with cutaneous melanoma.

For sequencing of the TCRbeta CDR3 region, genomic DNA was extracted from the sorted cells. The immunoSEQ Assay was used to sequence the TCRbeta CDR3 regions. TCRdb mirrors the immuneACCESS table, restricted to in-frame sequences. Some clones are absent from its copies; in checked studies, under half trace to an unresolved V gene, and the reason for the others is unknown. For this sample there are some 44,000 clones; 82% appear just once. Roughly 23% of the sample is held by the ten biggest clonotypes. Broad study findings and their caveats: Clonal expansion of both CD4+ and CD8+ blood T cells was observed from baseline to week 6 at doses 0.1 to 3.0 mg/kg. After ivuxolimab, more expanded clones were found on average in CD8+ T cells than in CD4+ T cells. Antigen specificity was not determined for the clonally expanded peripheral T cells. Low levels of normalized T-cell clonal expansion were also shown by some nonresponding patients. In the 0.1-3.0 mg/kg groups, partial responders had among the lowest normalized peripheral clonal expansion, particularly in CD8+ T cells.

The chain couples TRBV7-9 to TRBJ1-4, and TRBD1 aligns with 7 junction nucleotides. The input for sequencing was CD4+ or CD8+ T cells sorted from blood, taken in a trial of the OX40 agonist ivuxolimab. The source of this sequence is an adult with an advanced solid tumor such as melanoma, head and neck, liver or kidney cancer. The CDR3 loop reads CASSRGPNPNEKLFF. The DNA sequence is TGTGCCAGCAGCAGGGGGCCGAACCCTAATGAAAAACTGTTTTTT.